The TCR beta chain described here comes from a study of CD8 T cells in Susac syndrome. The wider study: Among the Susac syndrome patients sequenced, 5 or 6 had active disease and roughly 8 were in remission.

CD8+ and CD4+ T cells from blood underwent TCR beta sequencing, which was carried out in a high-throughput format. Negative isolation was used for CD8+ and CD4+ T cells, and FACS enrichment was applied to TEMRA cells. This clonotype was counted a few times. When the RNA was reverse transcribed, random hexamers were used with an input of roughly 0.45 to 1 ug. A multiplex approach, immunoSEQ multiplex PCR, amplified TCR beta CDR3 across 54 Vbeta and 13 Jbeta. MiXCR was run by TCRdb on the immunoSEQ multiplex PCR reads, yielding one entry per CDR3 protein. The table includes about 180,000 distinct CDR3 sequences, roughly 94% detected once. V was trimmed by 2 bases and J by 4 bases, leaving 12 bases between them. The CDR3 length is 14 residues. Germline CDR1 MGHDK, CDR2 SYGVNS.

The V and J genes are TRBV25-1 and TRBJ2-7; D is unresolved. Sequencing was performed on CD4+ T cells from PBMCs. The TCR comes from a human donor with Susac syndrome. CDR3 in amino acids: CASSEVGMGYEQYF. For the CDR3, the DNA is TGTGCCAGCAGTGAAGTTGGGATGGGGTACGAGCAGTACTTC.